A selection of T cell receptor beta chains follows, all from one sample in a study of regulatory T cells in long-lasting Graves disease. TCRdb re-called the multiplex PCR reads with MiXCR, one entry per CDR3 protein. The sample holds a few hundred thousand distinct CDR3 sequences; 20% to 25% are singletons and the top ten take about 7%. Sample: peripheral blood mononuclear cells (PBMCs), taken when the disease was refractory, from a patient treated with antithyroid drugs. Receptor source: a female donor with Graves disease. Both conserved end residues are part of each CDR3. The D gene is left open where the match is weak. Size is stated for part of the rows, as once, few or many counts, or as a class when the clone is expanded.

cdr3_length,v_call,j_call,clone_size,d_call,cdr3_aa,cdr3_nt
12,TRBV28,TRBJ1-6,few,-,CASSSTDEPLHF,TGTGCCAGCAGTTCTACAGACGAACCCCTCCACTTT
12,TRBV6-2/TRBV6-3,TRBJ2-7,many,-,CASRPNSYEQYF,TGTGCCAGCCGGCCTAACTCCTACGAGCAGTACTTC
14,TRBV29-1,TRBJ1-1,few,-,CSVDPMTVNTEAFF,TGCAGCGTTGACCCTATGACCGTGAACACTGAAGCTTTCTTT
16,TRBV6-2/TRBV6-3,TRBJ2-2,few,TRBD1,CASSYSSTGAAGELFF,TGTGCCAGCAGTTACTCCTCGACAGGGGCGGCCGGGGAGCTGTTTTTT
17,TRBV11-2,TRBJ2-2,-,TRBD1,CASRNSRTGRYTGELFF,TGTGCCAGCAGAAACAGTAGGACAGGGAGGTACACCGGGGAGCTGTTTTTT
15,TRBV28,TRBJ1-2,many,TRBD1,CASSLGAQGARGYTF,TGTGCCAGCAGTTTGGGGGCACAGGGGGCGCGTGGCTACACCTTC
15,TRBV7-9,TRBJ1-6,few,-,CASSPDSPFDSPLHF,TGTGCCAGCAGCCCAGACAGCCCCTTCGATTCACCCCTCCACTTT
12,TRBV7-2,TRBJ2-7,few,-,CASSLDLGEQYF,TGTGCCAGCAGCTTAGATTTGGGGGAGCAGTACTTC
14,TRBV15,TRBJ1-4,many,TRBD1,CATSTGTGYAKLFF,TGTGCCACCAGCACAGGGACAGGGTACGCAAAACTGTTTTTT
14,TRBV18,TRBJ2-7,few,-,CASSVPGRGYEQYF,TGTGCCAGCTCAGTCCCGGGCCGGGGCTACGAGCAGTACTTC
13,TRBV13,TRBJ1-3,few,-,CASSKGTGNTIYF,TGTGCCAGCAGCAAGGGGACGGGAAACACCATATATTTT
15,TRBV12-3/TRBV12-4,TRBJ2-7,few,TRBD1,CASSLDRDVSYEQYF,TGTGCCAGCAGTCTCGACAGGGATGTATCCTACGAGCAGTACTTC
15,TRBV20-1,TRBJ2-7,few,TRBD2,CSARDAGTSGYEQYF,TGCAGTGCCCGGGATGCCGGGACTAGCGGGTACGAGCAGTACTTC
18,TRBV28,TRBJ1-1,many,-,CASSFWGIRQLPNTEAFF,TGTGCCAGCAGTTTTTGGGGGATCCGACAGCTACCGAACACTGAAGCTTTCTTT
12,TRBV20-1,TRBJ2-5,-,-,CSASRQLSAQYF,TGCAGTGCTAGCCGGCAGCTGTCTGCCCAGTACTTC
15,TRBV11-3,TRBJ1-6,many,-,CASSLRTEINSPLHF,TGTGCCAGCAGCTTGAGGACAGAAATTAATTCACCCCTCCACTTT
11,TRBV2,TRBJ1-2,many,-,CASIKIDGYTF,TGTGCCAGCATTAAAATTGACGGCTACACCTTC
14,TRBV28,TRBJ2-2,-,TRBD2,CASSLAGVVGELFF,TGTGCCAGCAGTTTAGCGGGAGTGGTCGGGGAGCTGTTTTTT
13,TRBV12-3/TRBV12-4,TRBJ1-2,many,TRBD1,CASRSTGVEGYTF,TGTGCCAGCAGGTCAACAGGGGTAGAGGGCTACACCTTC
15,TRBV11-2,TRBJ2-7,many,TRBD2,CASSSWTSGTYEQYF,TGTGCCAGCAGCTCATGGACTAGCGGCACCTACGAGCAGTACTTC
15,TRBV28,TRBJ1-2,many,-,CASSKAATGIYGYTF,TGTGCCAGCAGTAAAGCCGCTACCGGCATCTATGGCTACACCTTC
12,TRBV12-3/TRBV12-4,TRBJ1-5,many,-,CASSLFNQPQHF,TGTGCCAGCAGTTTGTTTAATCAGCCCCAGCATTTT
13,TRBV4-1,TRBJ1-1,few,-,CASSQEGLLKAFF,TGCGCCAGCAGCCAAGAGGGACTTTTGAAAGCTTTCTTT
14,TRBV20-1,TRBJ2-1,-,TRBD2,CSARVAGGHNEQFF,TGCAGTGCTAGAGTAGCGGGAGGGCACAATGAGCAGTTCTTC
13,TRBV20-1,TRBJ1-5,-,-,CSASRAGTQPQHF,TGCAGTGCTAGTCGCGCAGGGACCCAGCCCCAGCATTTT
13,TRBV12-3/TRBV12-4,TRBJ2-7,-,-,CASRGLGPYEQYF,TGTGCCAGCAGGGGTCTGGGGCCCTACGAGCAGTACTTC
17,TRBV19,TRBJ1-2,once,-,CASSSSRGREANYGYAF,TGTGCCAGTAGCAGCTCTCGGGGGAGGGAGGCTAACTATGGCTACGCCTTC
13,TRBV19,TRBJ1-1,few,-,CASRERGDTEAFF,TGTGCCAGCAGGGAACGGGGCGACACTGAAGCTTTCTTT
12,TRBV6-5,TRBJ2-2,many,-,CASSYLGGELFF,TGTGCCAGCAGTTACCTCGGCGGGGAGCTGTTTTTT
14,TRBV28,TRBJ2-7,many,TRBD1,CANSPDRGIRWEYF,TGTGCCAACAGTCCGGACAGGGGGATTCGCTGGGAGTACTTC
16,TRBV19,TRBJ2-3,-,TRBD2,CASSTPGLAGSDTQYF,TGTGCCAGTAGCACCCCGGGACTAGCGGGCTCGGATACGCAGTATTTT
15,TRBV9,TRBJ1-2,many,-,CASSPAPHVGYGYTF,TGTGCCAGCAGCCCCGCACCTCACGTAGGCTATGGCTACACCTTC
18,TRBV12-3/TRBV12-4,TRBJ1-1,-,TRBD1,CASTVDRGRGGVNTEAFF,TGTGCCAGCACCGTAGACAGGGGGCGCGGCGGGGTGAACACTGAAGCTTTCTTT
13,TRBV10-3,TRBJ2-7,many,TRBD1,CAISRDRGNEQYF,TGTGCCATCAGCCGGGACAGGGGGAACGAGCAGTACTTC
14,TRBV7-3,TRBJ2-5,few,-,CASSLTSGGETQYF,TGTGCCAGCAGCTTAACGTCTGGAGGGGAGACCCAGTACTTC
13,TRBV29-1,TRBJ2-1,-,TRBD2,CSVGGSSYNEQFF,TGCAGCGTTGGCGGGAGCTCCTACAATGAGCAGTTCTTC
17,TRBV6-5,TRBJ1-1,-,TRBD1,CASSYLWDRGMNTEAFF,TGTGCCAGCAGTTACTTGTGGGACAGGGGGATGAACACTGAAGCTTTCTTT
14,TRBV6-1,TRBJ2-7,many,-,CASKQEGTSYEQYF,TGTGCCAGCAAGCAAGAGGGGACTTCCTACGAGCAGTACTTC
16,TRBV11-2,TRBJ1-3,few,-,CASSLDFWGTGNTIYF,TGTGCCAGCAGCTTAGATTTTTGGGGAACTGGAAACACCATATATTTT
15,TRBV20-1,TRBJ2-2,-,TRBD1,CSARGQGSVAGELFF,TGCAGTGCCCGAGGACAGGGGTCGGTCGCCGGGGAGCTGTTTTTT
17,TRBV7-9,TRBJ1-4,-,-,CASSPSPLPTTNEKLFF,TGTGCCAGCAGCCCCAGCCCACTCCCCACAACTAATGAAAAACTGTTTTTT